These 8 T cell receptor beta chains share one sample of origin, sequenced in a study of blood T cells in healthy people across ages. It was with a sample-barcoded 5' primer and a J-beta primer mix that a second PCR of roughly 7 to 12 cycles was run. TCRdb redid the calling of the 5' RACE reads with MiXCR, one entry per CDR3 protein. Among under 2 million distinct CDR3 sequences, 34% were seen once, and the ten largest hold over 9%. Sequences were obtained from blood. Receptor source: a woman in her twenties or thirties in good health.

This clonotype was detected only a few times. The J gene is TRBJ2-3, the V gene TRBV5-1; the D gene could be TRBD1 or TRBD2 (5 bases each). Deletions cut 5 bases from V and 2 bases from J, with 21 bases between. Germline-derived CDR1 and CDR2 are SGHRS and YFSETQ. This CDR3 has 17 residues. CDR3 loop: CASRRGEPTRTTDTQYF. Written as DNA, the CDR3 is TGCGCCAGCAGGCGAGGGGAGCCTACCCGCACCACAGATACGCAGTATTTT.

This chain connects TRBV27 to TRBJ2-5, with 8 bases fitting TRBD1. This CDR3 has 14 amino acids. The V gene's germline CDR1 is MNHEY and CDR2 SMNVEV (reference sequence). Losses at the gene ends were 8 bases for V and 5 bases for J; bases not matched to a gene: 10. The CDR3 DNA reads TGTGCCAGCGGCTCTCAGGGGGCGGGGGAGACCCAGTACTTC. It codes for CASGSQGAGETQYF.

This clonotype turned up a few times. This chain links TRBV5-5 with TRBJ1-2, with TRBD1 as a possible D gene (5 bases). The CDR3 has 12 amino acids. V was pared by 4 bases and J by 6 bases, with 10 bases between. Germline assignment: CDR1 SGHKS and CDR2 YYEKEE (reference sequence). CDR3 sequence (DNA): TGTGCCAGCAGCCAGACAGATAATGGCTACACCTTC. Its translation: CASSQTDNGYTF.

The chain couples TRBV20-1 to TRBJ2-5, with D maybe TRBD1 (5 bases). Germline lookup yields CDR1 DFQATT and CDR2 SNEGSKA (reference sequence). V was clipped by 0 bases and J by 11 bases, with 16 bases between them. The CDR3 totals 13 residues. CDR3 loop: CSARDRSGAEQYF. The CDR3 coding sequence is TGCAGTGCTAGAGACCGATCTGGGGCGGAGCAGTACTTC.

V usage is TRBV7-9 and J usage is TRBJ2-5; the match to TRBD1 covers 11 bases. V was pared by 9 bases and J by 5 bases, with 11 bases of the junction left unmatched. Germline V lookup: CDR1 SEHNR, CDR2 FQNEAQ (reference sequence). The CDR3 contains 15 residues. The CDR3 DNA is TGTGCCAGTCAGGGGACAGGGGGAGATTGGGAGACCCAGTACTTC. Its protein product is CASQGTGGDWETQYF. Full variable domain (missing parts from reference TRBV7-9 and TRBJ2-5): DTGVSQNPRHKITKRGQNVTFRCDPISEHNRLYWYRQTLGQGPEFLTYFQNEAQLEKSRLLSDRFSAERPKGSFSTLEIQRTEQGDSAMYLCASQGTGGDWETQYFGPGTRLLVL.

This clonotype was detected only a few times. J is TRBJ2-3 and V is TRBV29-1; D unresolved. Trimming pared 8 bases from V and 0 bases from J, leaving 9 bases between. The CDR3 covers 12 residues. CDR1 and CDR2 (germline): SQVTM, ANQGSEA. The CDR3 DNA is TGCAGCTATACGTCTAGCACAGATACGCAGTATTTT. This codes for CSYTSSTDTQYF.

This clonotype was counted ten times or more. This chain connects TRBV6-6 to TRBJ2-1; D unclear. CDR1 and CDR2 from the germline V gene are MNHNY and SVGAGI (reference sequence). The CDR3 contains 11 residues. With 3 bases removed from V and 8 bases from J, the gap between germline ends came to 5 bases. The CDR3 loop is CASSYGDEQFF. The CDR3 nucleotides are TGTGCCAGCAGTTATGGAGATGAGCAGTTCTTC.

This clonotype has a handful of counts. The V call is TRBV25-1, the J call TRBJ2-3, with a tentative D call TRBD2 (6 bases). CDR1 is MGHDK, CDR2 SYGVNS, per germline. V lost 11 bases and J lost 9, with 15 bases in between. The CDR3 is made up of 11 amino acids. The CDR3 here is CASKEAGTQYF. CDR3 DNA: TGTGCCTCCAAGGAGGCGGGGACGCAGTATTTT.